The present TCR beta chain was sequenced within a study of blood T cell repertoires in COVID-19. Study at large: From T cells, B-cell-depleted T cells, or PBMCs came the material, which was cDNA or gDNA.

Germline values: CDR1 MNHEY, CDR2 SVGEGT. This CDR3 is built from 12 residues. V lost 5 bases to trimming and J lost 5 bases, with 9 bases between them. Points on this clone: Other DNA variants within this sample encode the same CDR3.

TCRdb's copy holds only in-frame clones and misses some; the assay was immunoSEQ multiplex PCR. The table lists about 190,000 clones, approximately 90% of them singletons, with about 4.4% in the top ten. The sequenced sample was peripheral blood. The V call is TRBV6-2 or TRBV6-3, the J call TRBJ2-5; perhaps TRBD1 as D (7 bases). This receptor was obtained from a human donor in a cohort sampled during active COVID-19. The CDR3 nucleotides are TGTGCCAGCAGTCCAGGGGGGGAGACCCAGTACTTC. The encoded protein is CASSPGGETQYF.